Below, one T cell receptor beta chain is given with its context. Its specificity is not known. The data derive from a study of shared clonotypes between healthy human individuals. Study-level background: Donors, aged 18 to 49, were a couple of women and a few men. Every donor yielded three CD4 naive, three CD4 memory, two CD8 naive and one CD8 memory plate. Overall study results and limits: Researchers found naive subsets generally carried larger estimated richness than memory subsets. Limitation of the genetic and exposure-history diversity represented came from the few donors.

V was shortened by 3 bases and J by 13 bases, with 18 bases between the two germline ends. CDR1 and CDR2 from the germline V gene are KGHSH and LQKENI. The CDR3 extends over 13 amino acids. Assay used: immunoSEQ multiplex PCR; TCRdb lists only in-frame clones, some missing. The sample lists hundreds of thousands of clones; roughly 95% were seen once. The chain joins TRBV18 to TRBJ1-1, with unresolved D. The sample comprised naive CD4+ T cells sorted from blood. Described subset: CD45RA+ positively selected. The TCR comes from a woman aged 25 to 39 in good health. CDR3 in DNA: TGTGCCAGCTCACCGCTAGGTTACATAAGAAATTTCTTT. It specifies CASSPLGYIRNFF.